This T cell receptor beta chain was identified during a study of blood T cell repertoires in COVID-19. Clones were sequenced by immunoSEQ multiplex PCR, and TCRdb holds only the in-frame ones, with some missing. The sample lists tens of thousands of clones, 80% to 90% occurring once. The CDR3 length is 14 residues. The germline V gene has CDR1 KGHSH and CDR2 LQKENI. The V and J ends lost 0 bases and 4 bases respectively, with 6 bases between them. The sample comprised peripheral blood. V gene TRBV18 combines with J gene TRBJ2-2; D not certain. The receptor comes from a man in his 70s with active or convalescent COVID-19. The CDR3 bases are TGTGCCAGCTCACCACCTTTTCGCACCGGGGAGCTGTTTTTT. Amino acid sequence: CASSPPFRTGELFF.